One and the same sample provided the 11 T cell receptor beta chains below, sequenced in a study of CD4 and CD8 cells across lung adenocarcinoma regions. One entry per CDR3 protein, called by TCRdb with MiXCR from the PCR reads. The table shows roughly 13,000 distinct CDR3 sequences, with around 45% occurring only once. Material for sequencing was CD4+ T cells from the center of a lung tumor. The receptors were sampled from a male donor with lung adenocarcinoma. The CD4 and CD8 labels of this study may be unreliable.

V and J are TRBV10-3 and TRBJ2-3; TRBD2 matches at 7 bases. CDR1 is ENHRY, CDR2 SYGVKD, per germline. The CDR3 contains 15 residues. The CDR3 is CAGGDGAGDQETQYF. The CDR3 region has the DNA TGTGCTGGGGGTGATGGGGCGGGAGACCAAGAGACGCAGTATTTT.

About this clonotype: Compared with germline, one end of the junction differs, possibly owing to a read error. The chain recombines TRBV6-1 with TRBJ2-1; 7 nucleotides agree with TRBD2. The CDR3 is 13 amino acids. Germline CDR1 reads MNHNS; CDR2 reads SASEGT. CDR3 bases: TGTGCCAGGGGTGAAGGGACCAGCGGGGAGCTGTTTTTC. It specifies CARGEGTSGELFF.

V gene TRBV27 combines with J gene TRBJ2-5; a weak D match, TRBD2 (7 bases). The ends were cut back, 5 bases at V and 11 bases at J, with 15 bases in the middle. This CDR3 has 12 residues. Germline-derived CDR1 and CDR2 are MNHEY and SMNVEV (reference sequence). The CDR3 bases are TGTGCCAGCAGTGGTGCTGCGGGGGCGCAGTACTTC. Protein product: CASSGAAGAQYF.

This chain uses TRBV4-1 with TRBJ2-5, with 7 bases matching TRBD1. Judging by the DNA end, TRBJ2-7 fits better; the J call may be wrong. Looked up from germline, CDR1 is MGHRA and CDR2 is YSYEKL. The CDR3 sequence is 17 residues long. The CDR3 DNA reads TGCGCCAGCAGCCAAGATCCTCCCGGGACAGTCCCCTACGAGCAGTACTTC. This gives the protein CASSQDPPGTVPYEQYF.

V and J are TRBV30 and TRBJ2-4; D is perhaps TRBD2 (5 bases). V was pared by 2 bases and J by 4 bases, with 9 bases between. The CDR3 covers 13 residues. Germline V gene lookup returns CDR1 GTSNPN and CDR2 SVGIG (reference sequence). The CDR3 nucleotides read TGTGCCTGGAGTTACGGGATTAAAAACATTCAGTACTTC. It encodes CAWSYGIKNIQYF.

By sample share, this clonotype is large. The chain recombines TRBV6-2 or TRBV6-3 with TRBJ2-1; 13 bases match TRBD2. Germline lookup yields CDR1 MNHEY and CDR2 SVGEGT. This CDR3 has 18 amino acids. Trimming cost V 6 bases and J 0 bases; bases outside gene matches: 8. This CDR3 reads CASRYTSGRESSYNEQFF. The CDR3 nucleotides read TGTGCCAGCAGATACACTAGCGGGAGGGAGAGCTCCTACAATGAGCAGTTCTTC.

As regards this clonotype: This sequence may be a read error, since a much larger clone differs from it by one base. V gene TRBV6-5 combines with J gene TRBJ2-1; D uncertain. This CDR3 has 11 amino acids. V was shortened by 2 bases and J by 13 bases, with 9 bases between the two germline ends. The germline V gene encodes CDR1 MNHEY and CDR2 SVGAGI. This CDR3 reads CASSYKETQFF. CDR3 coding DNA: TGTGCCAGCAGTTACAAAGAGACCCAGTTCTTC.

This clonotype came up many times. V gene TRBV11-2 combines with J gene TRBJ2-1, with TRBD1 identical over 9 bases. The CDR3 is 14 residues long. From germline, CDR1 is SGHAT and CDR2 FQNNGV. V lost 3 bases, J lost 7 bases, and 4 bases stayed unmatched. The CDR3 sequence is CASSFGTGLNEQFF. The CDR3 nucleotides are TGTGCCAGCAGCTTTGGGACAGGGTTGAATGAGCAGTTCTTC. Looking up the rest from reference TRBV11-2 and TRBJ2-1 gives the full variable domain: EAGVAQSPRYKIIEKRQSVAFWCNPISGHATLYWYQQILGQGPKLLIQFQNNGVVDDSQLPKDRFSAERLKGVDSTLKIQPAKLEDSAVYLCASSFGTGLNEQFFGPGTRLTVL.

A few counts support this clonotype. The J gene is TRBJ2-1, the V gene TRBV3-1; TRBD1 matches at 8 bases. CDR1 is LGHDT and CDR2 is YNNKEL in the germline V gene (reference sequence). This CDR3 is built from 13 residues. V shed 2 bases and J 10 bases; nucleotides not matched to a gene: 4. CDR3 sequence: CASSQIDRGEQFF. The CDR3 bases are TGTGCCAGCAGCCAAATCGACAGGGGCGAGCAGTTCTTC.

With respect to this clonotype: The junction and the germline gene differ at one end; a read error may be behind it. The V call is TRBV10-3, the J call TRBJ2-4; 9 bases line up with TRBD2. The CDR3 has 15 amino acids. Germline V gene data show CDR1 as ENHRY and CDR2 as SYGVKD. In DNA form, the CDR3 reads TGTGGCGGGGGGGACGGGGCTAGCGGCCGAGACATCCAGTACTTC. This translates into CGGGDGASGRDIQYF.

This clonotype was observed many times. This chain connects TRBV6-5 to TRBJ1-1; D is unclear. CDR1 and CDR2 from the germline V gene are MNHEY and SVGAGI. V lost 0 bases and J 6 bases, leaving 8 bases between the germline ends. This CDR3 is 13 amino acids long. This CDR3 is CASSYSNQAEAFF. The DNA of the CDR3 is TGTGCCAGCAGTTACTCGAACCAGGCTGAAGCTTTCTTT.